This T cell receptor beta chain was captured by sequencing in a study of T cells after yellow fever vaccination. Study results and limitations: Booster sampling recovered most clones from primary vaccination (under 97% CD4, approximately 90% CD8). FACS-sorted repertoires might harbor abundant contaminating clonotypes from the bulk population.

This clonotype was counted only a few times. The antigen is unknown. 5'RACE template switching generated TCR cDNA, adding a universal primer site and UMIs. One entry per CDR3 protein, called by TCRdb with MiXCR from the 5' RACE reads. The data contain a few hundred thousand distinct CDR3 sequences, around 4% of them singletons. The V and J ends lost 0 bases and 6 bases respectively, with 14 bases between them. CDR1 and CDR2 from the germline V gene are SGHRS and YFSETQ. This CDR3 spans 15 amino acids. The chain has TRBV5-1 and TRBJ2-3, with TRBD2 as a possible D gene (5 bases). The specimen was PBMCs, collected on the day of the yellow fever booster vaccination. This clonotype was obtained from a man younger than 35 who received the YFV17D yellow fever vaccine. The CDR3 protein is CASSLGLAPSDTQYF. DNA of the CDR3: TGCGCCAGCAGCTTGGGTCTAGCACCCTCGGATACGCAGTATTTT.